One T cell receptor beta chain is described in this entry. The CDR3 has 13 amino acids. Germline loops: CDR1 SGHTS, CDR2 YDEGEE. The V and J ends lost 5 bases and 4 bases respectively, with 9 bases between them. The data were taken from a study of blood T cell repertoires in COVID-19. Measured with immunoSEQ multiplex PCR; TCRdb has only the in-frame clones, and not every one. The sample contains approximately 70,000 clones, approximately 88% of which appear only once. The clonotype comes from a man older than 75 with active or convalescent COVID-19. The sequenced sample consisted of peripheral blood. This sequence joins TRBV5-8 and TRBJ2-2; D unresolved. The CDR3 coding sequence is TGTGCCAGCAGGAGACATTCCACCGGGGAGCTGTTTTTT. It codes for CASRRHSTGELFF. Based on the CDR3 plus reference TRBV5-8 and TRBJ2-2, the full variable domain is EAGVTQSPTHLIKTRGQQATLRCSPISGHTSVYWYQQALGLGLQFLLWYDEGEERNRGNFPPRFSGRQFPNYSSELNVNALELEDSALYLCASRRHSTGELFFGEGSRLTVL.